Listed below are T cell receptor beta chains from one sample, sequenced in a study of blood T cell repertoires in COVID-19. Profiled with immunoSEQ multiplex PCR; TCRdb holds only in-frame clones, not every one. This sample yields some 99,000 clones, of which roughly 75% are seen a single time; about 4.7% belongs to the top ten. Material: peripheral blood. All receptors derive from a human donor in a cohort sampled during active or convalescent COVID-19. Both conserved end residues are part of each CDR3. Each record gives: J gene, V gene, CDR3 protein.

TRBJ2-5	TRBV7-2	CASSSSPASGGQETQYF
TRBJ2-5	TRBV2	CASSARLAAQETQYF
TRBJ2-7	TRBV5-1	CASSSYYEQYF
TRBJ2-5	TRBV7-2	CASSLSGGRAETQYF
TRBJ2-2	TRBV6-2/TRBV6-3	CASSWVAGTLNTGELFF
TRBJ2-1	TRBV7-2	CASSIHGSLGNEQFF
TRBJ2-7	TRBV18	CASSPPPNLGYEQYF
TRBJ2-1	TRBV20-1	CSASRGRALAKNEQFF
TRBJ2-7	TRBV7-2	CASSFSGGAGEQYF
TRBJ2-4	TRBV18	CASSPTGQGIWSIQYF
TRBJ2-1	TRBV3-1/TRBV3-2	CASSQVVGLAGFPQFF
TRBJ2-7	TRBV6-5	CASSLYRVGEQYF
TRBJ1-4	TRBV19	CASNRGRVEKLFF
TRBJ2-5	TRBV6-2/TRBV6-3	CASSYPTGTSETQYF
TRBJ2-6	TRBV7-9	CASSLDRLAGANVLTF
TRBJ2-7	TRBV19	CASSFLTSPSTSTYEQYF
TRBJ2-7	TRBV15	CATSRVWPSSYEQYF
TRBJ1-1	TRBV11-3	CASAGEVGTEAFF
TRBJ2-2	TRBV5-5	CASSPGTVPTGELFF
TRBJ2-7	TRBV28	CASSLRGLGGAPYEQYF
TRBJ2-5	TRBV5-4	CASSRTSGRPLQETQYF
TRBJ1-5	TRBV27	CASSLVGGADQPQHF
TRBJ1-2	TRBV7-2	CASSLALRTDLNYGYTF
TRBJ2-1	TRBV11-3	CASSLGLEHNEQFF
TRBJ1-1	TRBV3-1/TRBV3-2	CASSPHGQGKAFF
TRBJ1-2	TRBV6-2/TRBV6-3	CASSYETSIYGYTF
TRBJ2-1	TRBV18	CASSPLGSGGPGIEQFF
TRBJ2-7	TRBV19	CASSRDRGWAYEQYF
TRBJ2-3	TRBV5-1	CASSLTSGSSDTQYF
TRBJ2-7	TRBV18	CASSPYRDHEQYF
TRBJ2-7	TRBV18	CASSPSGQSYEQYF
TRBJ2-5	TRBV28	CASSPPAGRHETQYF
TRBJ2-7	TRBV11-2	CASSLGRGTPYEQYF
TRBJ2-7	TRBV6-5	CASRSTGSYEQYF
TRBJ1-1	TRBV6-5	CASSSPGTGGTEAFF
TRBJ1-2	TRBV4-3	CASSHRGISNGYTF
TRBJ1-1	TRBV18	CASSQGARTEAFF
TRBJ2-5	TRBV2	CASRLQGIGETQYF
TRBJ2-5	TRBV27	CASSRETGRRQETQYF
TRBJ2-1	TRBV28	CASKDFLTSGYNEQFF
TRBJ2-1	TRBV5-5	CASSFRNEQFF
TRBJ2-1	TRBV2	CASSSRRRYNEQFF
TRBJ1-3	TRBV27	CASSRRGGGNTIYF
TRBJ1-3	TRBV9	CASSEALTSSGNTIYF
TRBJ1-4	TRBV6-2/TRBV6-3	CASSYVAVNEKLFF
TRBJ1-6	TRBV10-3	CAISGTDNSPLHF
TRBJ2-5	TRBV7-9	CASSSGTNFEETQYF
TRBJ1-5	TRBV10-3	CAISETGQALQPQHF